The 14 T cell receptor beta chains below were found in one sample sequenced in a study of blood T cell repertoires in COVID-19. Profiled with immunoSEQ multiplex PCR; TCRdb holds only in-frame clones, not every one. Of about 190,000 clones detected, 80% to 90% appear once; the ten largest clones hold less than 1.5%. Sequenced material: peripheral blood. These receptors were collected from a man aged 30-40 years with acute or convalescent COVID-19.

CDR3 DNA: TGTGCCAGCACCCAGGGCCGAAACTCCTACGAGCAGTACTTC. Its translation: CASTQGRNSYEQYF. V is TRBV27 and J is TRBJ2-7; D may be TRBD1 (5 bases). Germline CDR1 and CDR2: MNHEY and SMNVEV (reference sequence). Trimming took 7 bases from V and 0 from J, leaving 13 bases between them. The CDR3 runs to 14 residues.

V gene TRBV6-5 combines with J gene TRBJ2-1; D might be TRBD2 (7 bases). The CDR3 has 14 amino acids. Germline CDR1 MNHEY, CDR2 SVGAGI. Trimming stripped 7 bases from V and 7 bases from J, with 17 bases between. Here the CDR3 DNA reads TGTGCCAGCACTTGGGGGGGCCGACATAATGAGCAGTTCTTC. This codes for CASTWGGRHNEQFF.

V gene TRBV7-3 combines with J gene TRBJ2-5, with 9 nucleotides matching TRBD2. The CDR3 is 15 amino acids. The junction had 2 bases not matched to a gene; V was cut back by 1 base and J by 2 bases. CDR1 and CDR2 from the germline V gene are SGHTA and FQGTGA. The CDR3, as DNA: TGTGCCAGCAGCTTAAACGCGGGGGGGCAAGAGACCCAGTACTTC. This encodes CASSLNAGGQETQYF.

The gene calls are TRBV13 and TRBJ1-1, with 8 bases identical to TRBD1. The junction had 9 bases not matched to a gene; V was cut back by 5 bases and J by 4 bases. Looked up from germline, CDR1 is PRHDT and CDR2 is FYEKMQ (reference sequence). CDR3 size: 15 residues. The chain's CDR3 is CASSPRTGFGTEAFF. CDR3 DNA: TGTGCCAGCAGCCCACGGACAGGGTTTGGCACTGAAGCTTTCTTT.

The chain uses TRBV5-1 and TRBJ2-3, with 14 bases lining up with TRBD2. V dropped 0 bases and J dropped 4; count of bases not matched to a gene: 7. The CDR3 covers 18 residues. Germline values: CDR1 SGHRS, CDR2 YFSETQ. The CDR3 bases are TGCGCCAGCAGCTTGGAGGGACTAGCGGGGGATAGGGCAGATACGCAGTATTTT. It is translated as CASSLEGLAGDRADTQYF.

The CDR3 nucleotides read TGTGCCAGCAGCCAAGAAGGGACTAGCGGGGGGCCTGTCGAGACCCAGTACTTC. Protein product: CASSQEGTSGGPVETQYF. The V call is TRBV3-1 (or the pseudogene TRBV3-2), the J call TRBJ2-5, with TRBD2 matching over 15 bases. This CDR3 is built from 18 residues. The trim removed 0 bases at V and 5 bases at J, leaving 7 bases unmatched. CDR1 and CDR2 (germline): LGHDT, YNNKEL (reference sequence).

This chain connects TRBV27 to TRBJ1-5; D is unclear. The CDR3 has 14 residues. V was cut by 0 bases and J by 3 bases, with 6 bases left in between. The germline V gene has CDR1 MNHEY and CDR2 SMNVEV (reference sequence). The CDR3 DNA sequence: TGTGCCAGCAGTTTATCGTTTAACAATCAGCCCCAGCATTTT. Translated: CASSLSFNNQPQHF.

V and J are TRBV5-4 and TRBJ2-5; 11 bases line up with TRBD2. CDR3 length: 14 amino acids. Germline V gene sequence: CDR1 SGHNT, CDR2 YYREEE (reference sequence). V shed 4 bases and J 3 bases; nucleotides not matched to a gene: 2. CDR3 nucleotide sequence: TGTGCCAGCAGCCCGGGACTAGCGGAAGAGACCCAGTACTTC. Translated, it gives CASSPGLAEETQYF.

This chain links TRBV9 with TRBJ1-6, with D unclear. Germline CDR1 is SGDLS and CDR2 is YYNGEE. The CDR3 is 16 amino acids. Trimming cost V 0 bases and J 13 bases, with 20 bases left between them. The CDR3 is CASSVAPATGMIPLHF. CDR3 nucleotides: TGTGCCAGCAGCGTAGCGCCGGCGACCGGGATGATCCCCCTCCACTTT.

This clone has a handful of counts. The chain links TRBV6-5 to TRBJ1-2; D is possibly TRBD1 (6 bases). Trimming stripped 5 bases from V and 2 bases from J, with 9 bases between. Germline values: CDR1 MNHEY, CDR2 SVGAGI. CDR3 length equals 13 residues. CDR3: CASSHRENYGYTF. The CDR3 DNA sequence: TGTGCCAGCAGTCACAGGGAAAACTATGGCTACACCTTC.

CDR3 in amino acids: CATRVAGRGYGYTF. CDR3 coding DNA: TGTGCCACCAGGGTAGCAGGAAGGGGCTATGGCTACACCTTC. The chain uses TRBV28 and TRBJ1-2, with D tentatively TRBD1 (5 bases). This CDR3 is built from 14 residues. Germline lookup yields CDR1 MDHEN and CDR2 SYDVKM. V was cut by 10 bases and J by 4 bases, with 19 bases left in between.

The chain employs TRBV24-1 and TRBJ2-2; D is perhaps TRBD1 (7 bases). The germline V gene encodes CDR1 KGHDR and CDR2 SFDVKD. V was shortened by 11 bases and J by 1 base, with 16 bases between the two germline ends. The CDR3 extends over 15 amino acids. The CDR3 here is CANGGRQGNTGELFF. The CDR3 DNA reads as TGTGCCAATGGGGGGAGACAGGGGAACACCGGGGAGCTGTTTTTT.

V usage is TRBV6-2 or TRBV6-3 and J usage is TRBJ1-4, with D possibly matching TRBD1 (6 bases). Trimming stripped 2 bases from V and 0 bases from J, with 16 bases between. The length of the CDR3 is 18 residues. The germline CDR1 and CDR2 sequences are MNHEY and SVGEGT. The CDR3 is CASSYGTKFGATNEKLFF. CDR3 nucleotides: TGTGCCAGCAGTTACGGGACAAAATTTGGTGCAACTAATGAAAAACTGTTTTTT.

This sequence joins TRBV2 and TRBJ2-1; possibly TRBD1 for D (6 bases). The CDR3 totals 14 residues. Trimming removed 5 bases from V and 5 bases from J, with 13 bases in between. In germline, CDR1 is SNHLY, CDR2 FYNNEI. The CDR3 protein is CASSLQGYHNEQFF. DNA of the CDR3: TGTGCCAGCAGTTTACAGGGTTACCACAATGAGCAGTTCTTC.